This TCR beta chain was captured in a study of CD8 T cells in ankylosing spondylitis (dated by TCRdb to the late 2010s). General notes on the study: The study profiled T cell receptor beta repertoires in healthy donors and ankylosing spondylitis patients to find disease-linked TCR variants. The whole study cohort included 108 healthy donors and 20 to 30 ankylosing spondylitis patients. Peripheral blood was sampled, and synovial fluid was additionally collected from ankylosing spondylitis patients.

Concerning this clonotype itself: Its antigen specificity is not known. Nothing much larger sits one base from this clone, and base qualities are not available.

Relative to germline, V is missing 2 bases and J is missing 1 base, with 8 bases of the junction outside any gene match. Counted from cysteine to phenylalanine, this CDR3 has 18 amino acids. Of all the DNA, just the CDR3 is kept, 54 bases in frame from base 1. The germline V gene encodes CDR1 SGHVS and CDR2 FQNEAQ. Sequencing relied on an Illumina HiSeq 2500. Quantitative 5'-RACE with molecular barcodes was used to prepare TCR beta libraries. On the authors' methods: Disease-linked TCR variants were identified with a new computational method built on a probabilistic model of VDJ rearrangement. TCRdb passed the public sequencing reads through fastp at Q25 and MiXCR, retaining productive beta sequences. A single entry per CDR3 protein holds the most common genes and DNA from its merged rows. These V and J calls derive from TCRdb rather than the authors' analysis. Within this sample are 450,000 or so distinct CDR3 sequences, with roughly 27% of them counted one time only. In total, the top ten clones hold roughly 1% of the sample.

What the research found in general, with its limitations: In peripheral blood, the disease-linked clones were found at relatively low frequencies and had a CD8+ phenotype. Some motif variants were previously reported in synovial fluid and blood of reactive arthritis patients, suggesting common disease-initiation mechanisms. Significant enrichment of the disease-linked clones was reported in matched synovial fluid samples from ankylosing spondylitis patients. Blood from ankylosing spondylitis patients appeared to be characterized by a TCR beta motif composed of eight or nine highly homologous amino acid variants.

The sequenced sample consisted of blood, either unsorted or a sorted T cell fraction (not recorded which). This receptor was identified in a male donor with ankylosing spondylitis. The rearrangement joined TRBV7-8 to TRBJ2-6; TRBD1 lines up with 7 middle nucleotides. The CDR3: CASSLPGQFVSGANVLTF. Read as DNA, the sequence is TGTGCCAGCAGCTTACCGGGACAGTTTGTTTCTGGGGCCAACGTCCTGACTTTC.